These 22 T cell receptor beta chains were all obtained from the same sample, sequenced in a study of early T cells in non-severe SARS-CoV-2 infection. TCRdb re-called the 5' RACE reads through MiXCR, storing one row per CDR3 protein. The data show tens of thousands of distinct CDR3 sequences, 12% seen once. Sequenced input: whole blood. Receptors originate from an adult who was a healthcare worker with PCR-confirmed SARS-CoV-2 infection or an uninfected control (not recorded which).

This clonotype occurred a few times. The V gene is TRBV7-6, the J gene TRBJ1-6; 7 bases match TRBD1. Germline CDR1 and CDR2: SGHVS and FNYEAQ. The CDR3 contains 16 residues. V was clipped by 1 base and J by 7 bases; unmatched bases: 7. The CDR3: CASSLERQGLNSPLHF. DNA of the CDR3: TGTGCCAGCAGCTTAGAAAGACAGGGCCTGAATTCACCCCTCCACTTT.

Many counts were recorded for this clonotype. The CDR3 here is CASTSPGRTYGYTF. In nucleotides, the CDR3 is TGTGCCAGCACCTCTCCGGGACGAACTTATGGCTACACCTTC. The rearrangement joins TRBV12-3 or TRBV12-4 to TRBJ1-2; maybe TRBD1 (5 bases). The CDR3 sequence is 14 residues long. Trimming pared 7 bases from V and 5 bases from J, leaving 17 bases between.

This clonotype showed up just a few times. The chain couples TRBV15 to TRBJ2-5; 7 positions agree with TRBD2. Germline CDR1 LNHNV, CDR2 YYDKDF (reference sequence). This CDR3 is 17 amino acids long. Trimming took 5 bases from V and 1 from J; bases not matched to a gene: 13. CDR3: CATSPGGLAGGQETQYF. CDR3 nucleotides: TGTGCCACCAGCCCGGGCGGGTTAGCGGGTGGCCAAGAGACCCAGTACTTC. Using reference TRBV15 and TRBJ2-5 for the parts outside the CDR3, the full variable domain is DAMVIQNPRYQVTQFGKPVTLSCSQTLNHNVMYWYQQKSSQAPKLLFHYYDKDFNNEADTPDNFQSRRPNTSFCFLDIRSPGLGDTAMYLCATSPGGLAGGQETQYFGPGTRLLVL.

Here the CDR3 reads CASSPSMGQGYNEQFF. For the CDR3, the DNA is TGCGCCAGCAGCCCAAGCATGGGACAGGGGTACAATGAGCAGTTCTTC. The chain recombines TRBV5-1 with TRBJ2-1; TRBD1 agrees at 10 bases. The CDR3 runs to 16 residues. Trimming removed 4 bases from V and 4 bases from J; junction bases left unmatched: 8. Looked up from germline, CDR1 is SGHRS and CDR2 is YFSETQ.

There are many counts of this clonotype. CDR3 sequence (DNA): TGTGCCTGGAGGGACTTCTCCTACAATGAGCAGTTCTTC. Translated: CAWRDFSYNEQFF. This chain connects TRBV30 to TRBJ2-1, with D perhaps matching TRBD2 (5 bases). The CDR3 has 13 amino acids. CDR1 is GTSNPN and CDR2 is SVGIG in the germline V gene (reference sequence). V was shortened by 3 bases and J by 0 bases, with 6 bases between the two germline ends.

This clonotype was recorded many times. The rearrangement uses TRBV5-1 and TRBJ2-2; TRBD2 agrees at 9 bases. The trim removed 5 bases at V and 6 bases at J, leaving 8 bases unmatched. The CDR3 loop spans 15 amino acids. Per the germline V gene, CDR1 is SGHRS and CDR2 is YFSETQ. The CDR3 sequence is CASRNAAGGSGELFF. Written as DNA, the CDR3 is TGCGCCAGCAGGAATGCGGCGGGAGGGTCCGGGGAGCTGTTTTTT.

This chain links TRBV7-9 with TRBJ2-1, with 11 bases aligning to TRBD2. The trim removed 3 bases at V and 9 bases at J, leaving 4 bases unmatched. Looked up from germline, CDR1 is SEHNR and CDR2 is FQNEAQ (reference sequence). This CDR3 has 14 residues. The CDR3 loop reads CASSFTSGSTEQFF. The CDR3 coding sequence is TGTGCCAGCAGCTTCACTAGCGGGAGTACTGAGCAGTTCTTC.

This clonotype has only a few counts. CDR3 residues: CASSEWGAEETQYF. CDR3 nucleotide sequence: TGTGCCAGCAGTGAATGGGGGGCAGAAGAGACCCAGTACTTC. The chain joins TRBV25-1 to TRBJ2-5, with D perhaps TRBD1 or TRBD2 (6 bases each). The V gene lost 1 base and the J gene lost 3 bases, with 9 bases spanning the gap. The germline CDR1 and CDR2 sequences are MGHDK and SYGVNS. This CDR3 comprises 14 residues.

In its sample, this clonotype was seen a few times. This chain links TRBV28 with TRBJ1-2, with a possible D match to TRBD1 (5 bases). Per the germline V gene, CDR1 is MDHEN and CDR2 is SYDVKM. V was shortened by 7 bases and J by 0 bases, with 12 bases between the two germline ends. The CDR3 covers 14 residues. The CDR3 spells CASKVGGANYGYTF. CDR3 sequence (DNA): TGTGCCAGCAAGGTCGGGGGAGCTAACTATGGCTACACCTTC.

Only a few counts were recorded for this clonotype. The J gene is TRBJ1-5, the V gene TRBV6-2 or TRBV6-3, with D unclear. CDR1 MNHEY and CDR2 SVGEGT come from the germline V gene. This CDR3 has 15 residues. The germline V and J ends were trimmed by 2 bases and 7 bases, with 15 bases remaining between them. In DNA form, the CDR3 reads TGTGCCAGCAGTTACGGCTCAGACCTCGGGCAGCCCCAGCATTTT. Translation gives CASSYGSDLGQPQHF.

J is TRBJ1-2 and V is TRBV29-1, with D uncertain. Germline lookup yields CDR1 SQVTM and CDR2 ANQGSEA. This CDR3 has 13 amino acids. Trimming removed 7 bases at V and 3 bases at J, with 15 bases between. CDR3 sequence reads: CSAHEGLDYGYTF. The CDR3 bases are TGCAGCGCCCATGAGGGCTTGGACTATGGCTACACCTTC.

This clonotype was seen only a few times. The V gene is TRBV5-1, the J gene TRBJ2-1; 10 positions agree with TRBD2. The length of the CDR3 is 15 residues. Germline CDR1 and CDR2: SGHRS and YFSETQ. Trimming at V came to 1 base and at J to 9 bases, leaving 7 bases not matched to a gene. This CDR3 is CASSLPLAGESEQFF. DNA of the CDR3: TGCGCCAGCAGCTTGCCCCTAGCGGGAGAATCTGAGCAGTTCTTC.

In its sample, this clonotype was seen a few times. The gene calls are TRBV12-3 or TRBV12-4 and TRBJ2-1; perhaps TRBD2 as D (6 bases). Trimming cost V 5 bases and J 5 bases, with 16 bases left between them. The CDR3 contains 15 residues. This chain's CDR3 is CASSPSYAGHNEQFF. The CDR3 bases are TGTGCCAGCAGTCCCTCCTACGCGGGGCACAATGAGCAGTTCTTC.

This clonotype appeared a few times. This chain uses TRBV7-3 with TRBJ2-3; 7 bases are a match to TRBD1. CDR3 length: 14 residues. Germline CDR1 is SGHTA and CDR2 is FQGTGA. With V trimmed by 5 bases and J by 6 bases, 8 bases remained unmatched. CDR3: CASSPRQGGDTQYF. CDR3 nucleotide sequence: TGTGCCAGCAGCCCGCGACAGGGCGGGGATACGCAGTATTTT.

This clonotype was picked up many times. The chain has TRBV5-4 and TRBJ2-3; 7 positions agree with TRBD2. The germline V gene encodes CDR1 SGHNT and CDR2 YYREEE (reference sequence). The CDR3 runs to 14 residues. Unmatched junction bases numbered 6, after V lost 5 bases and J lost 3 bases. The CDR3 bases are TGTGCCAGCAGTTCGACTAGCACGACAGATACGCAGTATTTT. As protein: CASSSTSTTDTQYF. Based on the CDR3 plus reference TRBV5-4 and TRBJ2-3, the full variable domain is ETGVTQSPTHLIKTRGQQVTLRCSSQSGHNTVSWYQQALGQGPQFIFQYYREEENGRGNFPPRFSGLQFPNYSSELNVNALELDDSALYLCASSSTSTTDTQYFGPGTRLTVL.

The chain couples TRBV6-5 to TRBJ2-3; 10 bases line up with TRBD2. The CDR3 has 17 residues. CDR1 and CDR2 (germline): MNHEY, SVGAGI. J lost 2 bases, V lost 0 bases, and 5 bases had no gene match. The CDR3 DNA is TGTGCCAGCAGTTACTCGACCCTAGCGGGAGCCACAGATACGCAGTATTTT. It specifies CASSYSTLAGATDTQYF.

This chain uses TRBV20-1 with TRBJ1-2; D call uncertain. The V gene lost 4 bases and the J gene lost 8 bases, with 11 bases spanning the gap. The CDR3 extends over 11 amino acids. Germline V lookup: CDR1 DFQATT, CDR2 SNEGSKA (reference sequence). This chain's CDR3 is CSATRSLGYTF. The CDR3 DNA is TGCAGTGCTACCCGTAGTCTAGGCTACACCTTC.

The J gene is TRBJ2-2, the V gene TRBV29-1; D might be TRBD2 (5 bases). Trimming removed 7 bases from V and 5 bases from J, with 14 bases in between. CDR3 length: 13 residues. Germline values: CDR1 SQVTM, CDR2 ANQGSEA. CDR3 protein: CSAPYAGTGELFF. For the CDR3, the DNA is TGCAGCGCCCCCTATGCGGGTACCGGGGAGCTGTTTTTT.

This clonotype was counted ten times or more. The chain uses TRBV14 and TRBJ1-1; 12 positions agree with TRBD1. The CDR3 has 16 amino acids. V lost 3 bases to trimming and J lost 1 base; unmatched junction nucleotides: 3. Germline assignment: CDR1 SGHDN and CDR2 FVKESK. DNA for the CDR3: TGTGCCAGCAGCCACGGGACAGGGGGCTGGAACACTGAAGCTTTCTTT. It specifies CASSHGTGGWNTEAFF.

The CDR3 loop is CASSLRYTEAFF. For the CDR3, the DNA is TGTGCCAGCAGCTTACGGTACACTGAAGCTTTCTTT. The rearrangement uses TRBV11-1 and TRBJ1-1; D uncertain. The germline CDR1 and CDR2 sequences are SGHAT and FQDESV (reference sequence). V lost 2 bases, J lost 3 bases, and 4 bases lay in between. This CDR3 has 12 residues.

The chain joins TRBV6-5 to TRBJ2-7; 10 positions agree with TRBD2. CDR1 and CDR2 from the germline V gene are MNHEY and SVGAGI. This CDR3 contains 15 residues. Unmatched junction bases numbered 4, after V lost 0 bases and J lost 5 bases. The CDR3 DNA sequence: TGTGCCAGCAGTTACTCCGGGACTAGCGTGAACGAGCAGTACTTC. It encodes CASSYSGTSVNEQYF.

This clonotype was observed at least ten times. The chain couples TRBV6-6 to TRBJ2-3; D remains ambiguous. The CDR3 is 12 amino acids. Trimming took off 4 bases at V and 6 bases at J, with 8 bases between the two ends. From germline, CDR1 is MNHNY and CDR2 SVGAGI (reference sequence). The CDR3: CASSFPRDTQYF. DNA for the CDR3: TGTGCCAGCAGTTTTCCTAGGGATACGCAGTATTTT.